This T cell receptor (beta chain) was recorded in a study of T cells in Graves' hyperthyroidism and ophthalmopathy. The sample holds many counts of this clonotype. Aged 18 to 65, the patients had hyperthyroidism that was newly diagnosed and had lasted under 2 months. Uncontrolled infection, other autoimmune disease, pregnancy and lactation each barred patients from inclusion. What was amplified from RNA transcripts were TCR beta CDR3 regions. HTBI primers were employed in a first-round RT-PCR of the TCR CDR3. A single record per CDR3 protein comes from TCRdb applying MiXCR to the multiplex PCR reads. This table has a few hundred thousand distinct CDR3 sequences, 14% to 15% appearing once. CDR1 MDHEN and CDR2 SYDVKM come from the germline V gene. The CDR3 consists of 17 residues. V lost 6 bases, J lost 3 bases, and 10 bases stayed unmatched.

The chain recombines TRBV28 with TRBJ2-7; 14 nucleotides agree with TRBD2. The receptor was derived from a woman aged 30 to 39 with Graves' hyperthyroidism. What was sequenced was blood. DNA for the CDR3: TGTGCCAGCAGATCAGGACTAGCGGGAGGAGGTAGCTACGAGCAGTACTTC. Translated: CASRSGLAGGGSYEQYF.